This T cell receptor beta chain appears in the sequencing data of a study of tumor and adjacent non-tumor tissue in lung cancer. The V segment lost 7 bases and the J segment 6 bases; nucleotides outside the gene matches: 6. Germline values: CDR1 MNHNS, CDR2 SASEGT. This CDR3 has 14 amino acids. Study-wide results and caveats: Patients with more diverse tumor TCRs had worse survival.

The template was RNA from unsorted bulk tissue. More than 3 cm separated this lung sample from the edge of the tumor. Three rounds of nested PCR, following a modified ARM-PCR protocol, produced the TCRbeta library. Using its own MiXCR run on the multiplex PCR reads, TCRdb lists one record per CDR3 protein. Found here are roughly 43,000 distinct CDR3 sequences, roughly 60% of them singletons; the top ten hold around 45%. In this sample, this clonotype turned up many times. Its antigen is as yet unknown. Sequencing was carried out using distant non-tumor lung tissue. This clonotype was sampled from a man aged 45-65 years with non-small cell lung cancer. The gene calls are TRBV6-1 and TRBJ2-7, with TRBD2 matching 13 bases. CDR3 sequence (DNA): TGTGCCAGCAACCGACTAGCGGGAGGTGGCGAGCAGTACTTC. Protein sequence: CASNRLAGGGEQYF.